This TCR beta chain was observed in a study of T cell responses to AZD1222 COVID-19 vaccine. Sequencing used immunoSEQ multiplex PCR; TCRdb keeps in-frame clones, though not all of them. This sample has approximately 99,000 clones, with approximately 91% found just once. The CDR3 consists of 16 residues. Germline V gene lookup returns CDR1 LGHDT and CDR2 YNNKEL (reference sequence). Between the trimmed V and J ends, which lost 4 bases and 1 base, there was a span of 16 bases. The gene calls are TRBV3-1 (or the pseudogene TRBV3-2) and TRBJ2-5, with D tentatively TRBD1 or TRBD2 (7 bases each). The TCR sequence derives from an adult who received the AZD1222 COVID-19 vaccine. The source was peripheral blood, collected 28 days after the second AZD1222 dose. The CDR3 loop reads CASSPGGVMGQETQYF. The CDR3, as DNA: TGTGCCAGCAGCCCAGGGGGGGTTATGGGCCAAGAGACCCAGTACTTC.